The entry below describes one T cell receptor (beta chain). Looked up from germline, CDR1 is SNHLY and CDR2 is FYNNEI. V lost 9 bases, J lost 5 bases, and 22 bases lay in between. The CDR3 runs to 15 residues. The entry originates in a study of long-term antiretroviral therapy in people with HIV. The assay used was immunoSEQ (version v3.0), run at survey level. Sequenced by immunoSEQ multiplex PCR; TCRdb stores in-frame clones only, minus some. This table holds 25,000 to 30,000 clones, 70% to 85% found once. The United States was where all participants with HIV were treated. The chain couples TRBV2 to TRBJ2-5; D possibly corresponds to TRBD1 (5 bases). This material consisted of unsorted PBMCs, taken 3 years after starting antiretroviral therapy. The source of this sequence is a middle-aged man with HIV. This chain's CDR3 is CARPHTTPKGETQYF. CDR3 DNA sequence: TGTGCCAGACCCCACACCACTCCAAAGGGGGAGACCCAGTACTTC.